A selection of T cell receptor beta chains follows, all from one sample in a study of metastatic and nonmetastatic thyroid tumors. TCRdb re-clonotyped the PCR reads through MiXCR. The profile shows tens of thousands of clones, almost 30% of them singletons. The specimen sequenced was blood. The receptors were sampled from a female donor with papillary thyroid cancer or a benign thyroid nodule (not recorded which). Some clones in this sample may be carry-over from other donors' samples. Each CDR3 is given with its conserved first and last residue. The order of the fields is clone size, V gene, D gene, J gene, CDR3 DNA, CDR3 protein. A D gene is named only where the DNA matches it firmly. Rows give clone size only sometimes, using once, few, many, or a class for an expanded clone.

abundance: -; v_gene: TRBV20-1; d_gene: -; j_gene: TRBJ2-1; CDR3nt: TGCAGTGCTAGATCCCACCTAGGCAACTACAATGAGCAGTTCTTC; CDR3aa: CSARSHLGNYNEQFF
abundance: -; v_gene: TRBV5-1; d_gene: -; j_gene: TRBJ2-7; CDR3nt: TGCGCCAGCAGCTTGGAGGGTCAACAGGGAGTCGACGAGCAGTACTTC; CDR3aa: CASSLEGQQGVDEQYF
abundance: -; v_gene: TRBV6-1; d_gene: TRBD1; j_gene: TRBJ1-3; CDR3nt: TGTGCCAGCACCCGGGGACAGCTATCTGGAAACACCATATATTTT; CDR3aa: CASTRGQLSGNTIYF
abundance: few; v_gene: TRBV6-1; d_gene: -; j_gene: TRBJ1-2; CDR3nt: TGTGCCAGCAGTTTGGGCAACCAGGGTGATGGCTACACCTTC; CDR3aa: CASSLGNQGDGYTF
abundance: few; v_gene: TRBV20-1; d_gene: TRBD1; j_gene: TRBJ1-5; CDR3nt: TGCAGTGCTAGAGAGGGACAGGGGATTCAGCCCCAGCATTTT; CDR3aa: CSAREGQGIQPQHF
abundance: few; v_gene: TRBV6-2/TRBV6-3; d_gene: TRBD2; j_gene: TRBJ2-7; CDR3nt: TGTGCCAGCAGTTACCTCGATAGCGGGAGGGATTACGAGCAGTACTTC; CDR3aa: CASSYLDSGRDYEQYF
abundance: many; v_gene: TRBV3-1; d_gene: TRBD2; j_gene: TRBJ2-1; CDR3nt: TGTGCCAGCAGCCCCCAGCCTTCTAGCGGCCCCTACAATGAGCAGTTCTTC; CDR3aa: CASSPQPSSGPYNEQFF
abundance: -; v_gene: TRBV4-2; d_gene: -; j_gene: TRBJ1-6; CDR3nt: TGTGCCAGCAGCCAAGAGGTAGGGGAAAGTTCACCCCTCCACTTT; CDR3aa: CASSQEVGESSPLHF
abundance: few; v_gene: TRBV5-1; d_gene: -; j_gene: TRBJ1-6; CDR3nt: TGCGCCAGCAGCTTGGAACGGGACAAAAATTCACCCCTCCACTTT; CDR3aa: CASSLERDKNSPLHF
abundance: many; v_gene: TRBV7-9; d_gene: TRBD1; j_gene: TRBJ2-1; CDR3nt: TGTGCCAGCAGCCCGGGACAGGGCTACAATGAGCAGTTCTTC; CDR3aa: CASSPGQGYNEQFF
abundance: -; v_gene: TRBV4-2; d_gene: -; j_gene: TRBJ2-7; CDR3nt: TGTGCCAGCAGCCAATCCTACTCGGGGTCCTACGAGCAGTACTTC; CDR3aa: CASSQSYSGSYEQYF
abundance: many; v_gene: TRBV9; d_gene: -; j_gene: TRBJ1-1; CDR3nt: TGTGCCAGCAGCCCACGGTGGGGCCGAGCTTTCTTT; CDR3aa: CASSPRWGRAFF
abundance: -; v_gene: TRBV27; d_gene: TRBD2; j_gene: TRBJ2-1; CDR3nt: TGTGCCAGCAGGGGGACTAGCGGTTTCAATGAGCAGTTCTTC; CDR3aa: CASRGTSGFNEQFF
abundance: -; v_gene: TRBV2; d_gene: -; j_gene: TRBJ1-2; CDR3nt: TGTGCCAGCACCAAAGGGAGTGGATGGGGCTACACCTTC; CDR3aa: CASTKGSGWGYTF
abundance: few; v_gene: TRBV6-5; d_gene: -; j_gene: TRBJ1-1; CDR3nt: TGTGCCAGCAGTTTAACAGAGAACACTGAAGCTTTCTTT; CDR3aa: CASSLTENTEAFF
abundance: -; v_gene: TRBV19; d_gene: -; j_gene: TRBJ1-5; CDR3nt: TGTGCCAGTAGTATCACAGGGAAAGGGAATCAGCCCCAGCATTTT; CDR3aa: CASSITGKGNQPQHF
abundance: -; v_gene: TRBV2; d_gene: -; j_gene: TRBJ1-3; CDR3nt: TGTGCCAGCAGTGGGGGGCCTGGAAACACCATATATTTT; CDR3aa: CASSGGPGNTIYF
abundance: many; v_gene: TRBV10-1; d_gene: -; j_gene: TRBJ1-4; CDR3nt: TGCGCCAGCAGTGACCTAAGCGAAAAACTGTTTTTT; CDR3aa: CASSDLSEKLFF
abundance: -; v_gene: TRBV15; d_gene: TRBD1; j_gene: TRBJ1-4; CDR3nt: TGTGCCACCGGACAGGGAACAACTAATGAAAAACTGTTTTTT; CDR3aa: CATGQGTTNEKLFF
abundance: medium-sized; v_gene: TRBV6-1; d_gene: -; j_gene: TRBJ1-2; CDR3nt: TGTGCCAGCAGTCGAAACAACAACTATGGCTACACCTTC; CDR3aa: CASSRNNNYGYTF
abundance: many; v_gene: TRBV6-5; d_gene: TRBD2; j_gene: TRBJ2-2; CDR3nt: TGTGCCAGCAGCCAGCCGGGACTAGCGGGGGGAATCACCGGGGAGCTGTTTTTT; CDR3aa: CASSQPGLAGGITGELFF
abundance: -; v_gene: TRBV20-1; d_gene: TRBD1; j_gene: TRBJ1-5; CDR3nt: TGCAGTGCACAACAGGGGTATCAGCCCCAGCATTTT; CDR3aa: CSAQQGYQPQHF
abundance: -; v_gene: TRBV6-1; d_gene: TRBD2; j_gene: TRBJ2-7; CDR3nt: TGTGCCAGCAGGTCTAGCGGGGCCTTGGGAGAGCAGTACTTC; CDR3aa: CASRSSGALGEQYF
abundance: few; v_gene: TRBV6-2/TRBV6-3; d_gene: -; j_gene: TRBJ1-5; CDR3nt: TGTGCCAGCAGTTACCAGGCCGGACCTAATCAGCCCCAGCATTTT; CDR3aa: CASSYQAGPNQPQHF
abundance: -; v_gene: TRBV7-7; d_gene: -; j_gene: TRBJ1-1; CDR3nt: TGTGCTAGCAGCTTGGCGTTGAACACTGAAGCTTTCTTT; CDR3aa: CASSLALNTEAFF
abundance: -; v_gene: TRBV7-3; d_gene: -; j_gene: TRBJ2-7; CDR3nt: TGTGCCAGCCTAAGGGGACAAGGGTGCTACGAGCAGTACTTC; CDR3aa: CASLRGQGCYEQYF
abundance: many; v_gene: TRBV6-1; d_gene: TRBD1; j_gene: TRBJ1-4; CDR3nt: TGTGCCAGCACCGAACTTAACAGGGGGAGAGAAAAACTGTTTTTT; CDR3aa: CASTELNRGREKLFF
abundance: few; v_gene: TRBV6-1; d_gene: -; j_gene: TRBJ1-1; CDR3nt: TGTGCCAGCAGTGTGTACCCCCGGGGGGGAGCCAACACTGAAGCTTTCTTT; CDR3aa: CASSVYPRGGANTEAFF
abundance: -; v_gene: TRBV11-3; d_gene: TRBD2; j_gene: TRBJ2-1; CDR3nt: TGTGCCAGCATGCGGAGCGGGGCGAGGGAGCAGTTCTTC; CDR3aa: CASMRSGAREQFF
abundance: many; v_gene: TRBV6-2/TRBV6-3; d_gene: -; j_gene: TRBJ2-3; CDR3nt: TGTGCCAGCAGTTACCCGAGTTGGGCAGATACGCAGTATTTT; CDR3aa: CASSYPSWADTQYF
abundance: few; v_gene: TRBV5-4; d_gene: -; j_gene: TRBJ1-1; CDR3nt: TGTGCCAGCAGCTTGGAATCAGGGGAGGTGGATGAAGCTTTCTTT; CDR3aa: CASSLESGEVDEAFF
abundance: few; v_gene: TRBV6-1; d_gene: TRBD2; j_gene: TRBJ2-3; CDR3nt: TGTGCCAGCAGATCTAGCGGGGGGCCAGATACGCAGTATTTT; CDR3aa: CASRSSGGPDTQYF
abundance: -; v_gene: TRBV12-3/TRBV12-4; d_gene: -; j_gene: TRBJ2-7; CDR3nt: TGTGCCAGCAGTTTTACAGGCTACGAGCAGTACTTC; CDR3aa: CASSFTGYEQYF
abundance: -; v_gene: TRBV6-2/TRBV6-3; d_gene: -; j_gene: TRBJ2-7; CDR3nt: TGTGCCAGCAGTGAAACTAGATTATCCTACGAGCAGTACTTC; CDR3aa: CASSETRLSYEQYF
abundance: -; v_gene: TRBV6-1; d_gene: -; j_gene: TRBJ1-1; CDR3nt: TGTGCCAGCCTGGGACTGAACACTGAAGCTTTCTTT; CDR3aa: CASLGLNTEAFF
abundance: once; v_gene: TRBV7-3; d_gene: TRBD2; j_gene: TRBJ2-7; CDR3nt: TGTGCCAGCAGCTTAGGGGGACTAGCGGAAACCGAGCAGTACTTC; CDR3aa: CASSLGGLAETEQYF
abundance: few; v_gene: TRBV15; d_gene: -; j_gene: TRBJ1-2; CDR3nt: TGTGCCACCAGCCCCCCGGTGTCTGGCTACTATGGCTACACCTTC; CDR3aa: CATSPPVSGYYGYTF
abundance: few; v_gene: TRBV28; d_gene: TRBD2; j_gene: TRBJ2-2; CDR3nt: TGTGCCAGCAGTTTCTCTCAACGTCTAGCGGGTGGTGCGAACACCGGGGAGCTGTTTTTT; CDR3aa: CASSFSQRLAGGANTGELFF
abundance: many; v_gene: TRBV30; d_gene: -; j_gene: TRBJ2-7; CDR3nt: TGTGCCTTCCGAGCCGGGACCGACGAGTACTTC; CDR3aa: CAFRAGTDEYF
abundance: -; v_gene: TRBV3-1; d_gene: TRBD1; j_gene: TRBJ1-2; CDR3nt: TGTGCCAGCAGCTCCGGGACAGGGGGCAGGCCCTATGGCTACACCTTC; CDR3aa: CASSSGTGGRPYGYTF
abundance: many; v_gene: TRBV29-1; d_gene: -; j_gene: TRBJ2-1; CDR3nt: TGCAGCGTCCGCACAGGTGAGCAGTTCTTC; CDR3aa: CSVRTGEQFF
abundance: -; v_gene: TRBV5-8; d_gene: -; j_gene: TRBJ2-3; CDR3nt: TGTGCCATCAGCTTCGGCAGGTACACAGATACGCAGTATTTT; CDR3aa: CAISFGRYTDTQYF
abundance: few; v_gene: TRBV6-4; d_gene: -; j_gene: TRBJ2-3; CDR3nt: TGTGCCAGCAGTCGCGGACGGGGGAGCACAGATACGCAGTATTTT; CDR3aa: CASSRGRGSTDTQYF
abundance: -; v_gene: TRBV28; d_gene: TRBD1; j_gene: TRBJ1-2; CDR3nt: TGTGCCAGCACAGGGGGATGGACACCCGAGGATGGCTACACCTTC; CDR3aa: CASTGGWTPEDGYTF
abundance: medium-sized; v_gene: TRBV6-1; d_gene: -; j_gene: TRBJ1-1; CDR3nt: TGTGCCAGCAATTCACAAGGTTTCACTGAAGCTTTCTTT; CDR3aa: CASNSQGFTEAFF
abundance: few; v_gene: TRBV19; d_gene: TRBD1; j_gene: TRBJ1-2; CDR3nt: TGTGCCAGTAGTCTTGGGACAGGTACAGCCTATGGCTACACCTTC; CDR3aa: CASSLGTGTAYGYTF
abundance: -; v_gene: TRBV18; d_gene: TRBD1; j_gene: TRBJ1-4; CDR3nt: TGTGCCAGCTCACCACTTGGGACAGGGAACGAAAAACTGTTTTTT; CDR3aa: CASSPLGTGNEKLFF
abundance: many; v_gene: TRBV9; d_gene: -; j_gene: TRBJ2-2; CDR3nt: TGTGCCAGCAGCGTAGATGCAGGAAATGTTGCCGGGGAGCTGTTTTTT; CDR3aa: CASSVDAGNVAGELFF
abundance: -; v_gene: TRBV24-1; d_gene: -; j_gene: TRBJ2-6; CDR3nt: TGTGCCACCGCGAAGAGGCTGTCAGGCTCTGGGGCCAACGTCCTGACTTTC; CDR3aa: CATAKRLSGSGANVLTF
abundance: -; v_gene: TRBV19; d_gene: -; j_gene: TRBJ2-1; CDR3nt: TGTGCCAGTAGTAGGTCGGGAGCGGTCAATGAGCAGTTCTTC; CDR3aa: CASSRSGAVNEQFF
abundance: -; v_gene: TRBV7-6; d_gene: TRBD1; j_gene: TRBJ1-6; CDR3nt: TGTGCCAGCAGCTTAAACCCGGCAGGGGGGAATTCACCCCTCCACTTT; CDR3aa: CASSLNPAGGNSPLHF
abundance: -; v_gene: TRBV28; d_gene: TRBD1; j_gene: TRBJ2-1; CDR3nt: TGTGCCAGCAGTTTCGGGGGACAGGGTAGGAATGAGCAGTTCTTC; CDR3aa: CASSFGGQGRNEQFF
abundance: -; v_gene: TRBV6-9; d_gene: -; j_gene: TRBJ2-7; CDR3nt: TGTGCCACCCCGGGGGGCCCCGAGCAGTACTTC; CDR3aa: CATPGGPEQYF